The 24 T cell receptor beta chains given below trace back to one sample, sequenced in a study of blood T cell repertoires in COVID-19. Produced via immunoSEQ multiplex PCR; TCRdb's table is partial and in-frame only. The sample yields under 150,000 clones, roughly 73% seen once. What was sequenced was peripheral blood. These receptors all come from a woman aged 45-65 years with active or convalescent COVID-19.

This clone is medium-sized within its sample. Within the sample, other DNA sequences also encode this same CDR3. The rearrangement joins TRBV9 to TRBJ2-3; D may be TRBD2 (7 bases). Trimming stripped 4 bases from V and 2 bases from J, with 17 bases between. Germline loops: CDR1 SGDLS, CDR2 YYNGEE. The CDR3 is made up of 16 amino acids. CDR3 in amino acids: CASSKGGDLYTDTQYF. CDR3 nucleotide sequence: TGTGCCAGCAGCAAGGGGGGGGATCTGTACACAGATACGCAGTATTTT. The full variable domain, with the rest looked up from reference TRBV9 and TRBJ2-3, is DSGVTQTPKHLITATGQRVTLRCSPRSGDLSVYWYQQSLDQGLQFLIQYYNGEERAKGNILERFSAQQFPDLHSELNLSSLELGDSALYFCASSKGGDLYTDTQYFGPGTRLTVL.

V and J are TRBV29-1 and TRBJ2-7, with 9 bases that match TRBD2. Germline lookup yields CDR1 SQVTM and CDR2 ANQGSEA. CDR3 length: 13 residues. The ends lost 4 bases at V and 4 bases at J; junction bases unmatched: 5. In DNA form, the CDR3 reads TGCAGCGTTGGTCGTAGCGGGGGATACGAGCAGTACTTC. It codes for CSVGRSGGYEQYF.

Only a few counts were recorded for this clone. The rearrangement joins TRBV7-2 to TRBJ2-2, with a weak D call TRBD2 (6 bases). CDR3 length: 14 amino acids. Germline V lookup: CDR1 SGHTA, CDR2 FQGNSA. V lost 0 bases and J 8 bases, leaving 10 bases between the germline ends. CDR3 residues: CASSLAGGVGELFF. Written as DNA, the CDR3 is TGTGCCAGCAGCTTAGCCGGAGGGGTAGGGGAGCTGTTTTTT.

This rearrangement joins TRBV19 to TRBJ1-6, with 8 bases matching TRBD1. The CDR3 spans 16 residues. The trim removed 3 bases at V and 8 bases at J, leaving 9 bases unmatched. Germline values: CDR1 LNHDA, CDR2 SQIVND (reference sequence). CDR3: CASSIRQGSYDSPLHF. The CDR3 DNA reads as TGTGCCAGTAGTATTCGACAGGGGAGTTATGATTCACCCCTCCACTTT.

The CDR3 protein is CASSDQELNEQFF. CDR3 nucleotide sequence: TGTGCCAGCAGTGATCAAGAACTTAATGAGCAGTTCTTC. The V gene is TRBV2, the J gene TRBJ2-1; D gene ambiguous. V was clipped by 3 bases and J by 7 bases, with 10 bases between them. The CDR3 contains 13 residues. Germline assignment: CDR1 SNHLY and CDR2 FYNNEI.

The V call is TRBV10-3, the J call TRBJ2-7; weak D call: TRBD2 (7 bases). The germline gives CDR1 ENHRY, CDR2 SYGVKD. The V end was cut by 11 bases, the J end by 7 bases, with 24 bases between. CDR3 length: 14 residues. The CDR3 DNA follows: TGTGCCGCCAGGGATGACAGGTCCGGGGGGGAGCAGTACTTC. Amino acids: CAARDDRSGGEQYF.

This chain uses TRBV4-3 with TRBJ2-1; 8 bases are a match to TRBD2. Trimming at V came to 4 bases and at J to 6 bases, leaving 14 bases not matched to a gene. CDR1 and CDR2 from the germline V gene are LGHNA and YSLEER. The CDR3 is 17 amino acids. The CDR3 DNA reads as TGCGCCAGCAGCCCCATACTAAGCGGGGGCCGGGGCAATGAGCAGTTCTTC. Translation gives CASSPILSGGRGNEQFF.

CDR3 region: CASSNRGDTGELFF. The CDR3 bases are TGTGCCAGTAGTAACAGGGGCGACACCGGGGAGCTGTTTTTT. The chain uses TRBV19 and TRBJ2-2; TRBD1 aligns across 7 bases. Germline lookup yields CDR1 LNHDA and CDR2 SQIVND (reference sequence). J gave up 3 bases and V 4 bases, and 2 bases lay outside the gene matches. CDR3 length: 14 residues.

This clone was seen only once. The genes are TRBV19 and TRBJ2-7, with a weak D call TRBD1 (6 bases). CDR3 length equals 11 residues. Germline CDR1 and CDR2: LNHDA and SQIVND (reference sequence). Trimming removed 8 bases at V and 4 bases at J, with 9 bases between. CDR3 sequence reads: CASQGGYEQYF. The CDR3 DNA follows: TGTGCCAGTCAAGGGGGTTACGAGCAGTACTTC.

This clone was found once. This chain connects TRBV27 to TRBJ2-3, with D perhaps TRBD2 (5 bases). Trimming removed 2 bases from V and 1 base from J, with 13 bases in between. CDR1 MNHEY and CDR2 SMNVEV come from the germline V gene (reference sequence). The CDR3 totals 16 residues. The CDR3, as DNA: TGTGCCAGCAGTTTACGGCCGGGGTTCGGCACAGATACGCAGTATTTT. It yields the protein CASSLRPGFGTDTQYF.

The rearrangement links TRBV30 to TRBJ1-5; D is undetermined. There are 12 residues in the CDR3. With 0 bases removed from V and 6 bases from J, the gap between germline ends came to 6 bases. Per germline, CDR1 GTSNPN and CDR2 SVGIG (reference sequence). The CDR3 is CAWSVLGQPQHF. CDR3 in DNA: TGTGCCTGGAGTGTACTCGGTCAGCCCCAGCATTTT. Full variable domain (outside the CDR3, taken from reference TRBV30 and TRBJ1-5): SQTIHQWPATLVQPVGSPLSLECTVEGTSNPNLYWYRQAAGRGLQLLFYSVGIGQISSEVPQNLSASRPQDRQFILSSKKLLLSDSGFYLCAWSVLGQPQHFGDGTRLSIL.

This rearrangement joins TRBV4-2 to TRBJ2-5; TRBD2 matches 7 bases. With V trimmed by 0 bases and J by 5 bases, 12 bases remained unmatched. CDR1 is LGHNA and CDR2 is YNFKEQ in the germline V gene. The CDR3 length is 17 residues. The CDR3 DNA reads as TGTGCCAGCAGCCAAGATGGGGGGGAGCCTCCCCGGGAGACCCAGTACTTC. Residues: CASSQDGGEPPRETQYF.

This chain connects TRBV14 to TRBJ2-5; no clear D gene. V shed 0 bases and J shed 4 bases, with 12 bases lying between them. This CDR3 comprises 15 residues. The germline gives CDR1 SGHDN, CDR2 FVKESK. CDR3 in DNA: TGTGCCAGCAGCCAAGATCCGGCAGGTCTAGAGACCCAGTACTTC. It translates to CASSQDPAGLETQYF.

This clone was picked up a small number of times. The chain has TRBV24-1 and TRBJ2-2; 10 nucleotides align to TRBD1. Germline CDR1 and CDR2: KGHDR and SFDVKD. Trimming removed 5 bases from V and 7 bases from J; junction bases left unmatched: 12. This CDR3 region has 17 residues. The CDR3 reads CATSAMPGQGGSGELFF. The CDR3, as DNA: TGTGCCACCAGTGCTATGCCCGGACAGGGGGGGAGCGGGGAGCTGTTTTTT.

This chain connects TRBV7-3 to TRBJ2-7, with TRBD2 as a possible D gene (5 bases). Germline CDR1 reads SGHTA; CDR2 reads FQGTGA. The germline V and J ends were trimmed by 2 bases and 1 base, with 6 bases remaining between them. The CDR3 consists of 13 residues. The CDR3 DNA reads TGTGCCAGCAGCTTAGACTATTCCTACGAGCAGTACTTC. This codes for CASSLDYSYEQYF.

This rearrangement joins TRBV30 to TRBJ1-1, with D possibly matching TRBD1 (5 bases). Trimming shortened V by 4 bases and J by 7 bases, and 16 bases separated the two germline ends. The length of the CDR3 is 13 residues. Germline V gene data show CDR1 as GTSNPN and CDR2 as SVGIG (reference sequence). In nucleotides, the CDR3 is TGTGCCTGGAAATGGGGCCGCAGGGTTGAAGCTTTCTTT. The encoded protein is CAWKWGRRVEAFF.

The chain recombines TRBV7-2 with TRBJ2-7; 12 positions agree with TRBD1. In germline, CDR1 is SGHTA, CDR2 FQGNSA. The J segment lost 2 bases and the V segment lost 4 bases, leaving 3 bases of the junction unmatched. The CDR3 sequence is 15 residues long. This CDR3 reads CASSSGQGAPYEQYF. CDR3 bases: TGTGCCAGCAGCTCGGGACAGGGGGCCCCCTACGAGCAGTACTTC.

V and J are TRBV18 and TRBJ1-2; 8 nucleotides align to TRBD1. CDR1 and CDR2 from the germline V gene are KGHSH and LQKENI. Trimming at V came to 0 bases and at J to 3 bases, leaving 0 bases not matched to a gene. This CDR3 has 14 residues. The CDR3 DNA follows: TGTGCCAGCTCACCACCGACAGGGGACTATGGCTACACCTTC. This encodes CASSPPTGDYGYTF.

The CDR3 sequence: CASREGGATGELFF. The CDR3 nucleotides read TGCGCCAGCAGGGAAGGGGGCGCCACCGGGGAGCTGTTTTTT. The chain links TRBV5-1 to TRBJ2-2, with 7 bases fitting TRBD1. Germline V gene lookup returns CDR1 SGHRS and CDR2 YFSETQ. The trim removed 5 bases at V and 4 bases at J, leaving 5 bases unmatched. CDR3 length: 14 amino acids.

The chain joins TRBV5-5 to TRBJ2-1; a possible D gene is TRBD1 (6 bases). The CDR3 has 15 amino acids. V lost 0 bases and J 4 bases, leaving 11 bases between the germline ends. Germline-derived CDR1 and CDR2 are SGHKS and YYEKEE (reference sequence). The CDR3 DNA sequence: TGTGCCAGCAGCTTGGGGGACACAGATTACAATGAGCAGTTCTTC. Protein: CASSLGDTDYNEQFF.

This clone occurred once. The CDR3 protein is CASSLEYSAPYNEQFF. In nucleotides, the CDR3 is TGTGCCAGCAGCTTAGAATACAGTGCCCCCTACAATGAGCAGTTCTTC. The rearrangement links TRBV11-3 to TRBJ2-1; D ambiguous. The CDR3 has 16 residues. Germline V gives CDR1 SGHNT, CDR2 YENEEA. The V gene lost 0 bases and the J gene lost 2 bases, with 11 bases spanning the gap.

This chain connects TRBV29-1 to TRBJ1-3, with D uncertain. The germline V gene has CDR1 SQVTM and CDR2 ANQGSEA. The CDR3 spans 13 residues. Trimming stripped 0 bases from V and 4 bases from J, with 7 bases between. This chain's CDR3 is CSVEEGGGNTIYF. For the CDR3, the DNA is TGCAGCGTTGAAGAGGGAGGGGGAAACACCATATATTTT.

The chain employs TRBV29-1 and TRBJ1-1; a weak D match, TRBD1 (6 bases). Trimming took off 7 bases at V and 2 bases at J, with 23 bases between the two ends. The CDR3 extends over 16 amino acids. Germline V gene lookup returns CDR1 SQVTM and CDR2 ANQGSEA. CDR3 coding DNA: TGCAGCGCCTCCTGGGCGGGCGCCAGGGGAAACACTGAAGCTTTCTTT. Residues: CSASWAGARGNTEAFF.

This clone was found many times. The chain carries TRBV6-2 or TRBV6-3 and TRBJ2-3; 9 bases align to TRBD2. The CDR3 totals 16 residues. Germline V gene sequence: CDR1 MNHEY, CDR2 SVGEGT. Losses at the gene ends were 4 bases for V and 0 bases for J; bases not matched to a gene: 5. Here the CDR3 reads CASSSIAGASTDTQYF. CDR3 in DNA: TGTGCCAGCAGTTCAATAGCGGGAGCGAGCACAGATACGCAGTATTTT.